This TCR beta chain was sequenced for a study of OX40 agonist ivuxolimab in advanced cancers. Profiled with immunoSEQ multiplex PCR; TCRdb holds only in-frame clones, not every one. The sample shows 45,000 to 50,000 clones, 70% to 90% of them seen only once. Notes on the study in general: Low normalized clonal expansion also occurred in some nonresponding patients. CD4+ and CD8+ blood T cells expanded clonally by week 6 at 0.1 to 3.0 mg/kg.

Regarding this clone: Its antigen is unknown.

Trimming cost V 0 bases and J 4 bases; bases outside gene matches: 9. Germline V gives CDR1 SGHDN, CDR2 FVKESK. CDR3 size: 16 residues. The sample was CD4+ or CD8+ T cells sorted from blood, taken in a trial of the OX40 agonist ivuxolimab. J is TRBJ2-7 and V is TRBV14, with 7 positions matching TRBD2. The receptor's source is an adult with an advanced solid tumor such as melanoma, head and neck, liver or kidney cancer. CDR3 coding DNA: TGTGCCAGCAGCCAAGAGGGGGAGCGGGAAGAATACGAGCAGTACTTC. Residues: CASSQEGEREEYEQYF.